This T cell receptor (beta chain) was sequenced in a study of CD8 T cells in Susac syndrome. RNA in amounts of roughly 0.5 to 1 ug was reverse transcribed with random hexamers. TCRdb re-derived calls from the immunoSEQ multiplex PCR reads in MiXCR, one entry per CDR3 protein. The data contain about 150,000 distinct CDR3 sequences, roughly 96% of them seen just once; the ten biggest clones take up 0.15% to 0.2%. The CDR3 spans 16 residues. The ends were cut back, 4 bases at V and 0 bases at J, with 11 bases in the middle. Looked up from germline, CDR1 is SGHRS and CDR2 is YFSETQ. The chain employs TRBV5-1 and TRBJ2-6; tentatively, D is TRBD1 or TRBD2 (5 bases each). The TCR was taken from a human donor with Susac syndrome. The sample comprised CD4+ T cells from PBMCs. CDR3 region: CASSQGPSSGANVLTF. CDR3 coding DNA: TGCGCCAGCAGCCAGGGACCGTCCTCTGGGGCCAACGTCCTGACTTTC.